This TCR beta chain is from a study of tumor-infiltrating lymphocytes in localized non-small cell lung cancer. General study results and limits: Tumors had more T cell infiltration than uninvolved lung, per TCRbeta sequencing and CD3 counts.

Assay used: immunoSEQ multiplex PCR; TCRdb lists only in-frame clones, some missing. In the table there are about 12,000 clones, approximately 85% of which are singletons. As for this clone: As yet, its antigen is unknown.

Germline V CDR1 and CDR2: SNHLY, FYNNEI. The CDR3 covers 14 residues. V dropped 5 bases and J dropped 2 bases, with 11 bases sitting between them. The sequence derives from a human donor with non-small cell lung cancer. The V gene is TRBV2, the J gene TRBJ2-3, with D possibly matching TRBD2 (5 bases). Sequencing was done on a sample of uninvolved lung tissue not adjacent to the tumor. The CDR3 loop is CASSSRGLTDTQYF. CDR3 bases: TGTGCCAGCAGTTCCCGGGGTCTCACAGATACGCAGTATTTT.